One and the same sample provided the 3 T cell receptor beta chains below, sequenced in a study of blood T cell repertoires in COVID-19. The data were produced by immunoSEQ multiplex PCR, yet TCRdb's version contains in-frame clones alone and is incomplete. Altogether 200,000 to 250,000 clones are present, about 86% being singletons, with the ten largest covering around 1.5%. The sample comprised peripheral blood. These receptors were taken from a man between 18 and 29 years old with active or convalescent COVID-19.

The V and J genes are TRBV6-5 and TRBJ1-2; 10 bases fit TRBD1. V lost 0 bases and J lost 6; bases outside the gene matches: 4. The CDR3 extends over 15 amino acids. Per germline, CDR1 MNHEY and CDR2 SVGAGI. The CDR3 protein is CASSYSGQGIDGYTF. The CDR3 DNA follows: TGTGCCAGCAGTTACTCGGGACAGGGGATAGATGGCTACACCTTC.

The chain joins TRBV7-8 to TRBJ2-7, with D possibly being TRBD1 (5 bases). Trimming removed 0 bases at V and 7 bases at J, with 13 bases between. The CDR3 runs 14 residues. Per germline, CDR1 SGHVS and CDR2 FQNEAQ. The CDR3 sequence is CASSLAAGRMEQYF. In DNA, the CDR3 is TGTGCCAGCAGCTTAGCGGCAGGGCGTATGGAGCAGTACTTC.

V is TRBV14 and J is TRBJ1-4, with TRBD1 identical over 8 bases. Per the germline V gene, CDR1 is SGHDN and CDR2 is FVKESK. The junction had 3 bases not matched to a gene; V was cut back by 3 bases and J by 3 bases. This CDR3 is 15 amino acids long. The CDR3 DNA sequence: TGTGCCAGCAGCCACTACAGGGGGTCTAATGAAAAACTGTTTTTT. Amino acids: CASSHYRGSNEKLFF. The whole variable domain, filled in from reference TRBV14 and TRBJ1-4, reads EAGVTQFPSHSVIEKGQTVTLRCDPISGHDNLYWYRRVMGKEIKFLLHFVKESKQDESGMPNNRFLAERTGGTYSTLKVQPAELEDSGVYFCASSHYRGSNEKLFFGSGTQLSVL.